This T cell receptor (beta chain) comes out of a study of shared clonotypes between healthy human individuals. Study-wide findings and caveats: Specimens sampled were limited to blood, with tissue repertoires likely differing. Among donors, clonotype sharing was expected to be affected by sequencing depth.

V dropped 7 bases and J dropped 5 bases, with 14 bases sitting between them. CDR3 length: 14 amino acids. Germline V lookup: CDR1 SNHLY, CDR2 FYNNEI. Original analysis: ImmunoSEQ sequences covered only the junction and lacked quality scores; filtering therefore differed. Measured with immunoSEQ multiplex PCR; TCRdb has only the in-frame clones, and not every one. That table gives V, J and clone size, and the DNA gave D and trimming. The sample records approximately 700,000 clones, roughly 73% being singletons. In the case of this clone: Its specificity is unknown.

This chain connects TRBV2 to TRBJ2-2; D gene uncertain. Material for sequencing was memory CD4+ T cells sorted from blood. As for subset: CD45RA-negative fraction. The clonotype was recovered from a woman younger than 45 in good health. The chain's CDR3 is CASMTVGVTGELFF. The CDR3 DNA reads TGTGCCAGCATGACCGTTGGGGTTACCGGGGAGCTGTTTTTT.